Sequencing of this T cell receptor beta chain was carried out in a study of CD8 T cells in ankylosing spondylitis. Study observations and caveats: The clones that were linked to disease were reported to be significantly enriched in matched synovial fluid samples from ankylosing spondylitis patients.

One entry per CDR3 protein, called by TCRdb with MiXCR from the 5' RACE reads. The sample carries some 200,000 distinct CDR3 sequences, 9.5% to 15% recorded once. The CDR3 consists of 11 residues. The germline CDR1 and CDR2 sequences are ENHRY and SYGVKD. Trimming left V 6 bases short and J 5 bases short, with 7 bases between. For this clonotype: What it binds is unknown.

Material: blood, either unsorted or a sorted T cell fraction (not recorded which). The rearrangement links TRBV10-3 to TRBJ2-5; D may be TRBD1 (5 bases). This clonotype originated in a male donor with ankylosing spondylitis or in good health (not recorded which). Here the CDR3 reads CAIRQGETQYF. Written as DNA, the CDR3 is TGTGCCATCAGGCAGGGTGAGACCCAGTACTTC.